This is a list of T cell receptor beta chains from one sample in a study of blood T cell repertoires in COVID-19. Assay: immunoSEQ multiplex PCR; the TCRdb copy retains only in-frame clones and omits some. The profile shows around 370,000 clones, about 93% of them singletons. The source material was peripheral blood. These receptor sequences come from a woman younger than 35 who had recovered from COVID-19. The CDR3 runs from the conserved cysteine through the conserved F or W. A D gene is named only where the DNA matches it firmly.

TGTGCCAGCAGTGCGACAGGGGCGGGAGAGACCCAGTACTTC | CASSATGAGETQYF | TRBV28 | TRBD1 | TRBJ2-5
TGCAGCGTTCGGGGGGCAGGGCTCACCGGGGAGCTGTTTTTT | CSVRGAGLTGELFF | TRBV29-1 | . | TRBJ2-2
TGTGCCTGGAGTGTTAAGGGAGCCTATGGCTACACCTTC | CAWSVKGAYGYTF | TRBV30 | . | TRBJ1-2
TGTGCCAGCGGAATCCCTCGGCCAGGGGGTGGCTACACCTTC | CASGIPRPGGGYTF | TRBV25-1 | TRBD1 | TRBJ1-2
TGTGCCAGTAGTATGCCCGGGACAGGGAGAGAAAAACTGTTTTTT | CASSMPGTGREKLFF | TRBV19 | TRBD1 | TRBJ1-4
TGCGCCAGCAGCTTGGTGGCGGGAGGGCCAGGTACGCAGTATTTT | CASSLVAGGPGTQYF | TRBV5-1 | TRBD2 | TRBJ2-3
TGTGCCAGCAGCCCATTGGACAGTAGGGGGCCAGGAACCGGGGAGCTGTTTTTT | CASSPLDSRGPGTGELFF | TRBV5-5 | TRBD1 | TRBJ2-2
TGCGCCAGCAGCCAAGTAACTGGGACAGTCTATGGCTACACCTTC | CASSQVTGTVYGYTF | TRBV4-1 | TRBD1 | TRBJ1-2
TGTGCCAGCAGCTTAGCTAGGGGGAGTAATGAAAAACTGTTTTTT | CASSLARGSNEKLFF | TRBV11-2 | . | TRBJ1-4
TGTGCCAGCAGCTTATTCCCCGGGGTAGCGGCGAACACCGGGGAGCTGTTTTTT | CASSLFPGVAANTGELFF | TRBV7-6 | . | TRBJ2-2
TGCGCCAGCAGCCAAGTATCGGGTTGGGTGAATGAAGCTTTCTTT | CASSQVSGWVNEAFF | TRBV4-1 | . | TRBJ1-1
TGTGCCAGCAGCCGTCAGACAGGGACTGGAAACACCATATATTTT | CASSRQTGTGNTIYF | TRBV14 | TRBD1 | TRBJ1-3
TGTGCCAGCTCACCTTCGGTAGCGGGGAATGAGCAGTTCTTC | CASSPSVAGNEQFF | TRBV18 | TRBD2 | TRBJ2-1
TGCGCCAGCAGCCAAGTGACAGGGCTTCTTCATTCGAACTATGGCTACACCTTC | CASSQVTGLLHSNYGYTF | TRBV4-1 | TRBD1 | TRBJ1-2
TGTGCCAGCAGCGCTGACAGGGTCGGGAATTCACCCCTCCACTTT | CASSADRVGNSPLHF | TRBV6-4 | TRBD1 | TRBJ1-6
TGTGCCACCAGCAGTTTTACAGGGGCACAAACAGATACGCAGTATTTT | CATSSFTGAQTDTQYF | TRBV15 | TRBD1 | TRBJ2-3